This TCR beta chain was captured in a study of shared clonotypes between healthy human individuals. The CDR3 runs 17 residues. The germline V gene has CDR1 MDHEN and CDR2 SYDVKM. Trimming removed 7 bases from V and 5 bases from J, with 26 bases in between. Generated by immunoSEQ multiplex PCR, the TCRdb table keeps only in-frame clones and is missing some. The sample lists about 1.1 million clones, approximately 80% occurring once. The clonotype comes from a man between 18 and 35 years old in good health. Some clones in this sample may be carry-over from other donors' samples. The gene calls are TRBV28 and TRBJ1-1; possible D gene TRBD1, 6 bases. The source material was memory CD4+ T cells from PBMCs. Subset here: CD45RA-negative fraction. The CDR3 nucleotides read TGTGCCAGCATTAGTACCGGGGGGCGAAGAATGGGGACTGAAGCTTTCTTT. This sequence encodes CASISTGGRRMGTEAFF.